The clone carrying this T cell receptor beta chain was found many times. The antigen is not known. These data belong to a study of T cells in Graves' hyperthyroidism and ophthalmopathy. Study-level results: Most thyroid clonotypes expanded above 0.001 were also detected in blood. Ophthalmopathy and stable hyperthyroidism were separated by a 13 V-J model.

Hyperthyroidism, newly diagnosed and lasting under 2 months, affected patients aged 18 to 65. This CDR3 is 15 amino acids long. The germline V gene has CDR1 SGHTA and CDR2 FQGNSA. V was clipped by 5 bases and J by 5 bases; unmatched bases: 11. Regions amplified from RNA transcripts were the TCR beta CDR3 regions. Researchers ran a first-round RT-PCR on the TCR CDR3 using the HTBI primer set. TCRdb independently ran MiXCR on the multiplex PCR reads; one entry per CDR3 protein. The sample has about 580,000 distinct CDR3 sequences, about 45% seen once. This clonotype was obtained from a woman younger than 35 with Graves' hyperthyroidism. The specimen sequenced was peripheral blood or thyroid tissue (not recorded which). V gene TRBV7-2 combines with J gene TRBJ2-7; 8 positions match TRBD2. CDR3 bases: TGTGCCAGCAGCCTGTTAGCGCAGCGGGAGAACGAGCAGTACTTC. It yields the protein CASSLLAQRENEQYF.